These T cell receptor beta chains were read from a single sample in a study of naive and memory T cell subsets. TCRdb redid the calling of the UMI-ligation and nested PCR reads with MiXCR, one entry per CDR3 protein. This sample has about 120,000 distinct CDR3 sequences, with approximately 37% found just once. Sequenced: central memory CD4+ T cells from blood. The receptors were sampled from a human donor in good health. Each CDR3 is given with its conserved first and last residue. D genes are given only for firm matches. Part of the rows lack a size; the others show once, few, many or a class for expanded clones.

CDR3: CASRAPGREYFTDTQYF; DNA: TGTGCCAGCAGGGCGCCCGGGCGCGAGTATTTCACAGATACGCAGTATTTT; J: TRBJ2-3; V: TRBV7-9; D: NA; size: NA
CDR3: CASSISAGAGDTQYF; DNA: TGTGCCAGCAGCATCTCAGCGGGAGCGGGGGATACGCAGTATTTT; J: TRBJ2-3; V: TRBV7-2; D: TRBD2; size: NA
CDR3: CASRAQGQGWSTYNSPLHF; DNA: TGTGCCAGCAGGGCTCAAGGACAGGGTTGGTCGACATATAATTCACCCCTCCACTTT; J: TRBJ1-6; V: TRBV27; D: TRBD1; size: NA
CDR3: CASSLMGGLNTEAFF; DNA: TGCGCCAGCAGCTTGATGGGGGGATTGAACACTGAAGCTTTCTTT; J: TRBJ1-1; V: TRBV5-1; D: NA; size: few
CDR3: CASRTPTWGTGGGYGYTF; DNA: TGTGCCAGCAGGACACCGACGTGGGGGACAGGGGGCGGCTATGGCTACACCTTC; J: TRBJ1-2; V: TRBV6-5; D: TRBD1; size: NA
CDR3: CASSLGQAILRTDTQYF; DNA: TGTGCCAGCAGCTTGGGCCAGGCGATTTTGAGGACAGATACGCAGTATTTT; J: TRBJ2-3; V: TRBV5-6; D: NA; size: NA
CDR3: CASSLSLGQPQHF; DNA: TGTGCCAGCAGTTTATCATTGGGTCAGCCCCAGCATTTT; J: TRBJ1-5; V: TRBV28; D: NA; size: few
CDR3: CSVLDSGSQETQYF; DNA: TGCAGCGTTCTTGATAGCGGGAGCCAAGAGACCCAGTACTTC; J: TRBJ2-5; V: TRBV29-1; D: TRBD2; size: NA
CDR3: CASSYRGYTEAFF; DNA: TGTGCCAGCAGTTACAGAGGGTACACTGAAGCTTTCTTT; J: TRBJ1-1; V: TRBV6-5; D: NA; size: few
CDR3: CASTSYVAYEQYF; DNA: TGTGCCAGCACCTCTTACGTCGCCTACGAGCAGTACTTC; J: TRBJ2-7; V: TRBV28; D: NA; size: few
CDR3: CASSLQGPIQYF; DNA: TGTGCCAGCAGCTTACAGGGTCCCATTCAGTACTTC; J: TRBJ2-4; V: TRBV14; D: NA; size: NA
CDR3: CASSRTSNEQFF; DNA: TGTGCCAGCAGCAGGACTAGTAATGAGCAGTTCTTC; J: TRBJ2-1; V: TRBV5-4; D: TRBD2; size: few
CDR3: CASSTRTGPYNEQFF; DNA: TGTGCCAGCAGTACCAGGACAGGACCGTACAATGAGCAGTTCTTC; J: TRBJ2-1; V: TRBV28; D: TRBD1; size: NA
CDR3: CASSLRLTGGPDTQYF; DNA: TGTGCCAGCAGCTTGCGGTTGACAGGGGGTCCAGATACGCAGTATTTT; J: TRBJ2-3; V: TRBV7-2; D: TRBD1; size: few
CDR3: CASSSGQGTTLTDTQYF; DNA: TGTGCCAGCAGCTCCGGACAGGGGACAACTTTAACCGATACGCAGTATTTT; J: TRBJ2-3; V: TRBV7-9; D: TRBD1; size: NA
CDR3: CSVAGSSYEQYF; DNA: TGCAGTGTCGCCGGGAGCTCCTACGAGCAGTACTTC; J: TRBJ2-7; V: TRBV20-1; D: NA; size: few
CDR3: CSARATRAYEQYF; DNA: TGCAGTGCTAGAGCGACCAGAGCCTACGAGCAGTACTTC; J: TRBJ2-7; V: TRBV20-1; D: NA; size: NA
CDR3: CSARGHPTSTDTQYF; DNA: TGCAGTGCCCGAGGGCACCCTACCAGCACAGATACGCAGTATTTT; J: TRBJ2-3; V: TRBV20-1; D: NA; size: NA
CDR3: CSAGQSAGVGGYTF; DNA: TGCAGTGCTGGTCAATCGGCAGGGGTGGGTGGCTACACCTTC; J: TRBJ1-2; V: TRBV20-1; D: NA; size: NA
CDR3: CASSHRGRTGELFF; DNA: TGTGCCAGCAGTCACAGGGGAAGGACCGGGGAGCTGTTTTTT; J: TRBJ2-2; V: TRBV6-6; D: TRBD1; size: NA
CDR3: CASRPRGRGLQPQHF; DNA: TGTGCCAGCCGTCCCCGTGGCAGGGGGTTACAGCCCCAGCATTTT; J: TRBJ1-5; V: TRBV28; D: TRBD1; size: NA
CDR3: CASSLGAGDYGYTF; DNA: TGTGCCAGCAGCTTAGGGGCAGGAGACTATGGCTACACCTTC; J: TRBJ1-2; V: TRBV7-6; D: NA; size: NA
CDR3: CASSHYADTQYF; DNA: TGTGCCAGCTCCCACTACGCAGATACGCAGTATTTT; J: TRBJ2-3; V: TRBV18; D: NA; size: NA
CDR3: CASDPGPGATGELFF; DNA: TGTGCCAGCGACCCCGGACCGGGGGCGACCGGGGAGCTGTTTTTT; J: TRBJ2-2; V: TRBV6-2/TRBV6-3; D: NA; size: once
CDR3: CASRANLGDQFF; DNA: TGTGCCAGCAGGGCGAATTTAGGGGATCAGTTCTTC; J: TRBJ2-1; V: TRBV28; D: NA; size: NA
CDR3: CASSVGSSGNTIYF; DNA: TGTGCCAGCAGCGTAGGGTCCTCTGGAAACACCATATATTTT; J: TRBJ1-3; V: TRBV9; D: NA; size: NA
CDR3: CASSQVDRSSYEQYF; DNA: TGTGCCAGCAGCCAAGTAGACAGGAGCTCCTACGAGCAGTACTTC; J: TRBJ2-7; V: TRBV7-9; D: NA; size: few
CDR3: CASSSSQIQETQYF; DNA: TGCGCCAGCAGCTCGAGCCAGATCCAAGAGACCCAGTACTTC; J: TRBJ2-5; V: TRBV5-1; D: NA; size: NA
CDR3: CASSYWSAGYHEQYF; DNA: TGTGCCAGCAGTTACTGGTCGGCGGGATACCACGAGCAGTACTTC; J: TRBJ2-7; V: TRBV6-5; D: NA; size: NA
CDR3: CSVDSPTYEQYF; DNA: TGCAGCGTTGACTCACCAACCTACGAGCAGTACTTC; J: TRBJ2-7; V: TRBV29-1; D: NA; size: NA
CDR3: CATSDSTGAKSYNEQFF; DNA: TGTGCCACCAGTGATTCCACCGGGGCCAAATCCTACAATGAGCAGTTCTTC; J: TRBJ2-1; V: TRBV24-1; D: NA; size: few
CDR3: CATSDRRHSYNEQFF; DNA: TGTGCCACCAGTGATCGGCGGCATTCCTACAATGAGCAGTTCTTC; J: TRBJ2-1; V: TRBV24-1; D: NA; size: NA
CDR3: CASIRRTGRISFYGYTF; DNA: TGTGCCAGCATCAGGCGGACCGGACGGATTTCTTTCTATGGCTACACCTTC; J: TRBJ1-2; V: TRBV28; D: NA; size: NA
CDR3: CASSESSLAGVSSYNEQFF; DNA: TGTGCCAGCAGTGAATCGTCTCTAGCGGGGGTGAGCTCCTACAATGAGCAGTTCTTC; J: TRBJ2-1; V: TRBV2; D: TRBD2; size: NA
CDR3: CASSTRQGPPSLETQYF; DNA: TGTGCCAGCAGCACTCGACAGGGACCACCTTCTCTTGAGACCCAGTACTTC; J: TRBJ2-5; V: TRBV9; D: TRBD1; size: NA
CDR3: CASSFLGTSGLYNEQFF; DNA: TGTGCCAGCAGCTTCCTTGGGACTAGCGGGTTGTACAATGAGCAGTTCTTC; J: TRBJ2-1; V: TRBV5-5; D: TRBD2; size: few
CDR3: CSAPITNKGLAGARSSYEQYF; DNA: TGCAGTGCTCCTATAACAAACAAAGGACTAGCGGGAGCGAGGAGCTCCTACGAGCAGTACTTC; J: TRBJ2-7; V: TRBV20-1; D: TRBD2; size: NA
CDR3: CASSLIAGANEQYF; DNA: TGCGCCAGCAGCTTGATTGCGGGCGCCAACGAGCAGTACTTC; J: TRBJ2-7; V: TRBV5-1; D: NA; size: few
CDR3: CSANPPGQGNRRGYTF; DNA: TGCAGTGCTAACCCACCGGGACAGGGGAATCGTCGTGGCTACACCTTC; J: TRBJ1-2; V: TRBV20-1; D: TRBD1; size: many
CDR3: CSVRREGYNEQFF; DNA: TGCAGCGTGCGACGGGAGGGTTACAATGAGCAGTTCTTC; J: TRBJ2-1; V: TRBV29-1; D: TRBD2; size: NA
CDR3: CASSERGRGQPQHF; DNA: TGTGCCAGCAGTGAAAGGGGACGGGGTCAGCCCCAGCATTTT; J: TRBJ1-5; V: TRBV6-1; D: NA; size: many
CDR3: CASSSGQGALGNQPQHF; DNA: TGTGCCAGCAGTTCGGGACAGGGGGCGTTGGGCAATCAGCCCCAGCATTTT; J: TRBJ1-5; V: TRBV6-2/TRBV6-3; D: TRBD1; size: NA
CDR3: CASSPTGRNSPLHF; DNA: TGTGCCAGCAGCCCGACAGGGAGGAATTCACCCCTCCACTTT; J: TRBJ1-6; V: TRBV5-6; D: TRBD1; size: once
CDR3: CSASPTDYSFYNEQFF; DNA: TGCAGTGCTAGCCCGACTGACTATTCTTTTTACAATGAGCAGTTCTTC; J: TRBJ2-1; V: TRBV20-1; D: NA; size: NA
CDR3: CASSLARGRAGETQYF; DNA: TGTGCCAGCAGCTTGGCTCGCGGGAGGGCCGGGGAGACCCAGTACTTC; J: TRBJ2-5; V: TRBV5-4; D: TRBD2; size: NA
CDR3: CAWRQPTGLWGTDTQYF; DNA: TGTGCCTGGAGACAACCCACGGGACTTTGGGGCACAGATACGCAGTATTTT; J: TRBJ2-3; V: TRBV30; D: NA; size: NA
CDR3: CASSEYSKGRTEAFF; DNA: TGTGCCAGCAGTGAATATTCCAAGGGGAGAACTGAAGCTTTCTTT; J: TRBJ1-1; V: TRBV25-1; D: NA; size: NA
CDR3: CASSRQGIDEQFF; DNA: TGTGCCAGCAGCAGACAGGGTATCGATGAGCAGTTCTTC; J: TRBJ2-1; V: TRBV7-6; D: TRBD1; size: NA
CDR3: CASSPPGRRTEQFF; DNA: TGTGCCAGCTCACCACCGGGACGGAGAACTGAGCAGTTCTTC; J: TRBJ2-1; V: TRBV18; D: NA; size: many
CDR3: CAISERTGFPTDTQYF; DNA: TGTGCCATCAGTGAGAGGACAGGGTTCCCCACAGATACGCAGTATTTT; J: TRBJ2-3; V: TRBV10-3; D: TRBD1; size: NA
CDR3: CSARSGAGSPLHF; DNA: TGCAGTGCTAGAAGTGGGGCTGGTTCACCCCTCCACTTT; J: TRBJ1-6; V: TRBV20-1; D: NA; size: NA
CDR3: CASSLGGGPSSYEQYF; DNA: TGTGCCAGCAGCTTAGGGGGGGGCCCGAGCTCCTACGAGCAGTACTTC; J: TRBJ2-7; V: TRBV7-2; D: NA; size: NA
CDR3: CAWSEGGGQPQHF; DNA: TGTGCCTGGAGTGAGGGGGGCGGTCAGCCCCAGCATTTT; J: TRBJ1-5; V: TRBV30; D: NA; size: NA
CDR3: CASSQLSTGLTGELFF; DNA: TGTGCCAGCAGCCAACTCTCGACAGGGCTTACCGGGGAGCTGTTTTTT; J: TRBJ2-2; V: TRBV3-1; D: TRBD1; size: NA
CDR3: CASSLGGGVRYGCTF; DNA: TGTGCCAGCAGTTTAGGTGGGGGCGTCAGGTATGGCTGCACCTTC; J: TRBJ1-2; V: TRBV28; D: NA; size: NA
CDR3: CASSQGRGTGELFF; DNA: TGCGCCAGCAGCCAAGGCAGGGGGACCGGGGAGCTGTTTTTT; J: TRBJ2-2; V: TRBV4-3; D: TRBD1; size: NA
CDR3: CSARVGRYQETQYF; DNA: TGCAGTGCCCGTGTGGGACGGTACCAAGAGACCCAGTACTTC; J: TRBJ2-5; V: TRBV20-1; D: NA; size: few
CDR3: CASSPPQWGTSGSSSYNEQFF; DNA: TGTGCCAGCAGCCCCCCCCAATGGGGTACTAGCGGCTCCAGCTCCTACAATGAGCAGTTCTTC; J: TRBJ2-1; V: TRBV5-4; D: TRBD2; size: NA
CDR3: CASRLLHLAGASYEQYF; DNA: TGTGCCAGCAGGCTGCTCCATCTTGCGGGAGCCTCCTACGAGCAGTACTTC; J: TRBJ2-7; V: TRBV28; D: TRBD2; size: NA